A single T cell receptor beta chain is shown here with its context. The data derive from a study of spatial heterogeneity in lung cancer. The V gene lost 0 bases and the J gene lost 0 bases, with 4 bases spanning the gap. The V gene's germline CDR1 is SGHTA and CDR2 FQGNSA. CDR3 length: 14 residues. TCRdb re-called the 5' RACE reads with MiXCR, one entry per CDR3 protein. The profile shows more than 80,000 distinct CDR3 sequences, about 12% of them singletons. The time point is: sample taken at primary tumor resection. Sequencing was performed on PBMCs, taken at surgery. J is TRBJ2-3 and V is TRBV7-2, with unresolved D. This TCR was sampled from a male donor with early-stage non-small cell lung cancer. The CDR3 DNA sequence: TGTGCCAGCAGCTTAGCTCATAGCACAGATACGCAGTATTTT. It is translated as CASSLAHSTDTQYF.